This T cell receptor beta chain was identified in a study of cytomegalovirus exposure and HLA in healthy donors. Background on the study: Samples from HLA-typed donors yielded around 85 million unique TCRs in an early data release.

In the PCR, 60 Vbeta and 13 Jbeta primers were used. The data were produced by immunoSEQ multiplex PCR, yet TCRdb's version contains in-frame clones alone and is incomplete. The repertoire includes tens of thousands of clones, more than 55% of them detected once, and roughly a fifth sits in the top ten. Only a few counts were recorded for this clone. Its antigen is undetermined. Overall study findings and caveats: An observed cluster of highly shared sequence variants was recorded as a likely sequencing artifact. Among the CMV-associated chains, a few were confirmed in vitro as specific for CMV antigens. Excluded were some V segments that proved indistinguishable, including TRBV6-2 and TRBV6-3.

CDR1 and CDR2 from the germline V gene are SQVTM and ANQGSEA. This CDR3 is built from 12 residues. J lost 0 bases, V lost 7 bases, and 2 bases had no gene match. The chain combines TRBV29-1 with TRBJ1-1, with 7 bases identical to TRBD1. This sequence originates from a woman aged 45-65 years in good health and CMV-seropositive. What was sequenced was PBMCs. The CDR3 DNA is TGCAGCGACAGGGGAATGAACACTGAAGCTTTCTTT. Translation: CSDRGMNTEAFF. The entire variable domain, with the rest obtained from reference TRBV29-1 and TRBJ1-1, is as follows: SAVISQKPSRDICQRGTSLTIQCQVDSQVTMMFWYRQQPGQSLTLIATANQGSEATYESGFVIDKFPISRPNLTFSTLTVSNMSPEDSSIYLCSDRGMNTEAFFGQGTRLTVV.